One T cell receptor (beta chain) is described in this entry. CDR3 length equals 15 residues. The V end was cut by 0 bases, the J end by 4 bases, with 12 bases between. CDR1 is ENHRY, CDR2 SYGVKD, per germline. The data derive from a study of blood T cell repertoires in COVID-19. Turning to the study itself: The United States, Italy and Spain provided the acute and convalescent COVID-19 samples.

In the authors' workflow: Amplification from reference gene primers served as the basis for estimated nucleated cell counts. Profiling relied on immunoSEQ multiplex PCR, and the TCRdb table lists in-frame clones only, not all of them. Clone size and V and J calls were adopted from that table, with D and trimming inferred from the DNA. The data hold about 210,000 clones, with roughly 82% observed a single time. The sequencing sample was made of peripheral blood. This sequence was found in a man in his fifties or sixties with active or convalescent COVID-19. The chain links TRBV10-3 to TRBJ1-1; possibly TRBD1 for D (6 bases). The CDR3 here is CAISESWGPGTEAFF. The CDR3 nucleotides are TGTGCCATCAGTGAGTCCTGGGGGCCAGGCACTGAAGCTTTCTTT.